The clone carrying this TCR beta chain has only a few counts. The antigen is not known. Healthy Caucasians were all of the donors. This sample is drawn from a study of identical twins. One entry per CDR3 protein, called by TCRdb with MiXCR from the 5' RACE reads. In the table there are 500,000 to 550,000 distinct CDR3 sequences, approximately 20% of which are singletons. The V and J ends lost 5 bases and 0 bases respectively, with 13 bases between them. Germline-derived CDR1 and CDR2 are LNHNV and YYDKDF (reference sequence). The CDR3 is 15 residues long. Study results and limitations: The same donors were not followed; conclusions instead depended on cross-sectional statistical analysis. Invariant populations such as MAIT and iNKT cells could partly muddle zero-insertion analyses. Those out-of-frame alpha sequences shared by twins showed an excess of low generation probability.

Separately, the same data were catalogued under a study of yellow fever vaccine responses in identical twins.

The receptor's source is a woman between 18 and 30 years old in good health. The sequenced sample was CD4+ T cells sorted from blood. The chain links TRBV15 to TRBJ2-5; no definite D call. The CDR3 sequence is CATSALAGNQETQYF. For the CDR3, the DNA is TGTGCCACCAGCGCTCTCGCTGGGAACCAAGAGACCCAGTACTTC.